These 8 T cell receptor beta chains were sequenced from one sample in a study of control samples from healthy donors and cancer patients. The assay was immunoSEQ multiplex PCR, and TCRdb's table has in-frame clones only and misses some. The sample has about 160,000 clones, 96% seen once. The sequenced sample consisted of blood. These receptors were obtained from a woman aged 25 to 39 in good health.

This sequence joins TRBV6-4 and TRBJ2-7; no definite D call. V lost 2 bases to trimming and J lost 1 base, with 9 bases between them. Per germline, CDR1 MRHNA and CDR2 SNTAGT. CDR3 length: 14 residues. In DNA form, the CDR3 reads TGTGCCAGCAGTGACCGCGAAGGTTCCTACGAGCAGTACTTC. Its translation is CASSDREGSYEQYF.

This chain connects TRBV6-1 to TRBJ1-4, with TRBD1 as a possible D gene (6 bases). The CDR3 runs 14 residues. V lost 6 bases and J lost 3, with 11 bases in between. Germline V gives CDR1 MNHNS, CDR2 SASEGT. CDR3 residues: CASSLQGANEKLFF. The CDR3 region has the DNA TGTGCCAGCAGCCTACAGGGTGCTAATGAAAAACTGTTTTTT.

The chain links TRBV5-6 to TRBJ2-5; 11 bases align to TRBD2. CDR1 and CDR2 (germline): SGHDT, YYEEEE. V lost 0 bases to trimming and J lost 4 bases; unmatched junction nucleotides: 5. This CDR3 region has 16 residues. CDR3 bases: TGTGCCAGCAGCTTGGAGGTAGCGGGGGGGCTAGAGACCCAGTACTTC. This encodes CASSLEVAGGLETQYF.

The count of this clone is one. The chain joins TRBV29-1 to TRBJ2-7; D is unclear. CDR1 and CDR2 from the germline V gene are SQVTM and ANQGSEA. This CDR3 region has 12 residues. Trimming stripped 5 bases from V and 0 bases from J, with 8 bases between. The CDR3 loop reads CSVNRNSYEQYF. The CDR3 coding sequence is TGCAGCGTTAACCGAAACTCCTACGAGCAGTACTTC.

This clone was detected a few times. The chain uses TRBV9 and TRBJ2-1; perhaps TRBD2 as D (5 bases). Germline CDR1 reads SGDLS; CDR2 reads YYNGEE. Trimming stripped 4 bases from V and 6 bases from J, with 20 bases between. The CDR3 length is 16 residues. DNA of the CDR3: TGTGCCAGCAGCACGAGACTACGCTCGATTGGCAATGAGCAGTTCTTC. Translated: CASSTRLRSIGNEQFF.

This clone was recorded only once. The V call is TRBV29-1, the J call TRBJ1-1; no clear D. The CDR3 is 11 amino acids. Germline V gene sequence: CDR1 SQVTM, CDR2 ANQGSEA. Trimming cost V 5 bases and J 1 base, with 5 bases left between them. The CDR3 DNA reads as TGCAGCGTTCTCAGGAACACTGAAGCTTTCTTT. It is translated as CSVLRNTEAFF. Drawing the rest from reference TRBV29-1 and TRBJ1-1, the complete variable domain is SAVISQKPSRDICQRGTSLTIQCQVDSQVTMMFWYRQQPGQSLTLIATANQGSEATYESGFVIDKFPISRPNLTFSTLTVSNMSPEDSSIYLCSVLRNTEAFFGQGTRLTVV.

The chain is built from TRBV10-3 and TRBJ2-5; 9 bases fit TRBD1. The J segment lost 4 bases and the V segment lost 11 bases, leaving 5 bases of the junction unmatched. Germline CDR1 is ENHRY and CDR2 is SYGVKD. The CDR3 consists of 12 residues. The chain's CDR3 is CAVRQGGETQYF. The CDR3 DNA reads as TGTGCCGTCCGACAGGGGGGAGAGACCCAGTACTTC.

The CDR3 spells CATSDPGPVAGVNEQFF. The DNA of the CDR3 is TGTGCCACCAGTGATCCGGGGCCGGTAGCGGGAGTAAATGAGCAGTTCTTC. The chain uses TRBV24-1 and TRBJ2-1, with TRBD2 matching 9 bases. This CDR3 has 17 amino acids. J lost 7 bases, V lost 3 bases, and 12 bases had no gene match. Looked up from germline, CDR1 is KGHDR and CDR2 is SFDVKD.